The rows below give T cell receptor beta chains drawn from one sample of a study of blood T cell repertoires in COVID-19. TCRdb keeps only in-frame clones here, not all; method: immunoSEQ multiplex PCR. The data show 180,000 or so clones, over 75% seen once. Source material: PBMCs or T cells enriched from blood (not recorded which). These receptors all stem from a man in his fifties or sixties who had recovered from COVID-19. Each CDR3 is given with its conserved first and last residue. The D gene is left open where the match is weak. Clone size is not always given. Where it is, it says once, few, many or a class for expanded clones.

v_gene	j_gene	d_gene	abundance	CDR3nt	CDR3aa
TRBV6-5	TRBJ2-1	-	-	TGTGCCAGTTGGGGGGGCAGGGAGAAGGGTGAGCAGTTCTTC	CASWGGREKGEQFF
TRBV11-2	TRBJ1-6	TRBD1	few	TGTGCCAGCAGCCCCCTGGGGACAGAGAATTCACCCCTCCACTTT	CASSPLGTENSPLHF
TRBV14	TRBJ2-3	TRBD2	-	TGTGCCAGCAGCTATTCATGGACTAGCGGGAGGGCCGGCACAGATACGCAGTATTTT	CASSYSWTSGRAGTDTQYF
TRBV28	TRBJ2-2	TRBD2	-	TGTGCCAGCAGTTTACAAGCGGGGGATGTCGGGGAGCTGTTTTTT	CASSLQAGDVGELFF
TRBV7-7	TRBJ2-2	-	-	TGTGCTAGCAGCTTCCAACAGGCCACCGGGGAGCTGTTTTTT	CASSFQQATGELFF
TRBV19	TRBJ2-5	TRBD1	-	TGTGCCAGTAGTAGACAGGGGGGTGGGCCAGAGACCCAGTACTTC	CASSRQGGGPETQYF
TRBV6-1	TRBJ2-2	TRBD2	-	TGTGCCAGCAGTGATTTAGCGGGGGACAGTACCGGGGAGCTGTTTTTT	CASSDLAGDSTGELFF
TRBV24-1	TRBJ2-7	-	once	TGTGCCACCAGTGCAGGGGGGAGTCACGAGCAGTACTTC	CATSAGGSHEQYF
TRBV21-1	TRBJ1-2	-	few	TGTGCCAGCTTCGAGCCTGACCGGGTCTATGGCTACACCTTC	CASFEPDRVYGYTF
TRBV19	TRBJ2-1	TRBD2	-	TGTGCCAGTAGTATAGATGGCGCGGGAGGGTTTGGGGGTGAGCAGTTCTTC	CASSIDGAGGFGGEQFF
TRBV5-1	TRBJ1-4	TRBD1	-	TGCGCCAGCAGCAAAAGGGACAGCGGAAATGAAAAACTGTTTTTT	CASSKRDSGNEKLFF
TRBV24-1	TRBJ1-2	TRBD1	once	TGTGCCACCAGTGACGACAGGGGACGCGGCTACACCTTC	CATSDDRGRGYTF
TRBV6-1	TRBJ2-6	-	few	TGTGCCAGCAGTGAAAGGAGCTCTGGGGCCAACGTCCTGACTTTC	CASSERSSGANVLTF
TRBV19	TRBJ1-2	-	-	TGTGCCAGTAGCCCACATTTGACAGTGGACTATGGCTACACCTTC	CASSPHLTVDYGYTF
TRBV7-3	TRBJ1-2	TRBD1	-	TGTGCCAGCAGCTTAGGACAGGGAAGGGGTGGCTACACCTTC	CASSLGQGRGGYTF
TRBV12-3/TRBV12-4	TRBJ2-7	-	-	TGTGCCAGCAGTTTAGCGGGAGGACGGGAGCAGTACTTC	CASSLAGGREQYF
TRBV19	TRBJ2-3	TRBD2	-	TGTGCCAGTAGTATAATGGGACTAGCGGGGGGCACAGATACGCAGTATTTT	CASSIMGLAGGTDTQYF
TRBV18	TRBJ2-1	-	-	TGTGCCAGCTCACCACGAGGCGATGAGCAGTTCTTC	CASSPRGDEQFF
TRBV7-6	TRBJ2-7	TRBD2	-	TGTGCCAGCAGCTTGTTAGCGGGAGGGGACTACGAGCAGTACTTC	CASSLLAGGDYEQYF
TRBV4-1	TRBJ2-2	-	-	TGCGCCAGCAGCCAAGGGTACGCGGCCGCGAACACCGGGGAGCTGTTTTTT	CASSQGYAAANTGELFF
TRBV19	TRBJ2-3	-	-	TGTGCCAGTAGTATCGTACGGACAGATACGCAGTATTTT	CASSIVRTDTQYF
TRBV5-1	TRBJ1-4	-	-	TGCGCCAGCAGCCGCGGGGGCCAAACTAATGAAAAACTGTTTTTT	CASSRGGQTNEKLFF
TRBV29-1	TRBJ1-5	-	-	TGCAGCGTTGCCATGGCAGGAGGACGTCAGCCCCAGCATTTT	CSVAMAGGRQPQHF
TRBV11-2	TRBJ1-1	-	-	TGTGCCAGCAGCCTACACACTGAAGCTTTCTTT	CASSLHTEAFF
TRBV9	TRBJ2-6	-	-	TGTGCCAGCGGGGCGAGCTCTGGGGCCAACGTCCTGACTTTC	CASGASSGANVLTF
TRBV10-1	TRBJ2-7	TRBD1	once	TGCGCCAGCAGTGTTCCCCGGACAGGGGGCGCCGGGGGAGAAGCGGGAAGATCAGACGAGCAGTACTTC	CASSVPRTGGAGGEAGRSDEQYF
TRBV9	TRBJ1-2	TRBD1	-	TGTGCCAGCAGCGTAGTCTCGACAGGGGGCTACGGCTACACCTTC	CASSVVSTGGYGYTF
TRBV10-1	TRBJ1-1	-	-	TGCGCCAGCAGCAAGGACAGCGCGAACACTGAAGCTTTCTTT	CASSKDSANTEAFF
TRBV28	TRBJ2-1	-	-	TGTGCCAGCAGTACGCCCTGGGAGGGGGTCAATGAGCAGTTCTTC	CASSTPWEGVNEQFF
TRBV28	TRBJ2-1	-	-	TGTGCCAGCAAGCACCCTGCTCCTAGCTCCTACAATGAGCAGTTCTTC	CASKHPAPSSYNEQFF
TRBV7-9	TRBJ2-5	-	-	TGTGCCAGCAGCCCCGGACTGAGGGCCCAGTACTTC	CASSPGLRAQYF
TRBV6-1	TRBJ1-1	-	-	TGTGCCAGCAGTGAACCCTGGGGAGGGACGAACACTGAAGCTTTCTTT	CASSEPWGGTNTEAFF
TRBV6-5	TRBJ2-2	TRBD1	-	TGTGCCAGCAGTTACAGGGGGCGTATCACCGGGGAGCTGTTTTTT	CASSYRGRITGELFF
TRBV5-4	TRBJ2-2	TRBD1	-	TGTGCCAGCAGCTCCGGGACAGGGCCCACCGGGGAGCTGTTTTTT	CASSSGTGPTGELFF
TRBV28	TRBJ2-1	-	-	TGTGCCAGCAGTTTACTTGGCGGGATAGGTGATCTCTATGAGCAGTTCTTC	CASSLLGGIGDLYEQFF
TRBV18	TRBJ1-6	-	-	TGTGCCAGCTCACCAAAACAGGGAGGGGATTCACCCCTCCACTTT	CASSPKQGGDSPLHF
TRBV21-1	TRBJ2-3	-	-	TGTGCCAGCAGCAAAGCGCTCTCCGGGACAGCCCTGACTAGCACAGATACGCAGTATTTT	CASSKALSGTALTSTDTQYF
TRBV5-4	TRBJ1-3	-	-	TGTGCCAGCAGCTTGGCCGGTAGGGGTATAAGCTCTGGAAACACCATATATTTT	CASSLAGRGISSGNTIYF
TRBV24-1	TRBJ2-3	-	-	TGTGCCACCAGTGACCTCCAAGGCGGGATGACAGATACGCAGTATTTT	CATSDLQGGMTDTQYF
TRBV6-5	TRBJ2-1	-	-	TGTGCAAGTTTGAGGGGGGGCCTTTATGAGCAGTTCTTC	CASLRGGLYEQFF
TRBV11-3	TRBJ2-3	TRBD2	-	TGTGCCAGCAGCTTAGACTCTCGAGTAGCGGGAGCTGATACGCAGTATTTT	CASSLDSRVAGADTQYF